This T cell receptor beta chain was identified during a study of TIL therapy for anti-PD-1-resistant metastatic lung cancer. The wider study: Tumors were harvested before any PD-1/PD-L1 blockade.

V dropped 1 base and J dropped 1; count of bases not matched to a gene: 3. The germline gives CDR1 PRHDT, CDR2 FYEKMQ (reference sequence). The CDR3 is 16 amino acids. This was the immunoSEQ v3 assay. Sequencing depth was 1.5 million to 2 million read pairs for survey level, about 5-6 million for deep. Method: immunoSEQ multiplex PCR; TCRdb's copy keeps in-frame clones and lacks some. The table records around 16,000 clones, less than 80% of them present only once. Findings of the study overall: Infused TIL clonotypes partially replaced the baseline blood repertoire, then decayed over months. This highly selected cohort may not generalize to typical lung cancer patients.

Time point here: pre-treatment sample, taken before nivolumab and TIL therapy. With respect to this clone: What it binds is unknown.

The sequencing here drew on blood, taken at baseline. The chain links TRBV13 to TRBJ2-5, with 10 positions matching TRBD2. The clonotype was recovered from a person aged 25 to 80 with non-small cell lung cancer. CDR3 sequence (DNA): TGTGCCAGCAGCTTAGTTAGCGGGGGGTTCCAAGAGACCCAGTACTTC. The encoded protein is CASSLVSGGFQETQYF.